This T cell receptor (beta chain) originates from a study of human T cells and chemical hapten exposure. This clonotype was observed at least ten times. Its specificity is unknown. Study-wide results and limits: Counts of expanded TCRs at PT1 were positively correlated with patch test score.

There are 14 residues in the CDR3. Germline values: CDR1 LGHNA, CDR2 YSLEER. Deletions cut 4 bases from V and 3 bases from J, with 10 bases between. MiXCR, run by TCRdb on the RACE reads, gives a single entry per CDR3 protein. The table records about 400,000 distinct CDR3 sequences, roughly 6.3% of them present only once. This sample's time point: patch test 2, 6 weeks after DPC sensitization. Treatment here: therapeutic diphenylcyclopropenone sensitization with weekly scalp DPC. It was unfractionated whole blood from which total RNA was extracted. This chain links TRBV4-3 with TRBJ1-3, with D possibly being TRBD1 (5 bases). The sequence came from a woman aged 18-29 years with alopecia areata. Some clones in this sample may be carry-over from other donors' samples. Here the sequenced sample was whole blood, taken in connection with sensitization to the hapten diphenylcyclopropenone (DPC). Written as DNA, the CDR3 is TGCGCCAGCAGCCCCCAGGGCGATGGAAACACCATATATTTT. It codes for CASSPQGDGNTIYF.